These 27 T cell receptor beta chains were all obtained from the same sample, sequenced in a study of control samples from healthy donors and cancer patients. Libraries were prepared by immunoSEQ multiplex PCR; TCRdb keeps only in-frame clonotypes and omits some of them. Seen here are 75,000 to 80,000 clones, roughly 90% observed once, and the top ten hold over 9%. Sequenced: PBMCs. The receptor source for this set is a woman between 50 and 59 years old with colorectal cancer.

V is TRBV28 and J is TRBJ1-5; no definite D call. This CDR3 region has 12 residues. CDR1 and CDR2 from the germline V gene are MDHEN and SYDVKM. Trimming shortened V by 3 bases and J by 6 bases, and 6 bases separated the two germline ends. The CDR3 DNA reads as TGTGCCAGCAGTTTGCAAGGTCAGCCCCAGCATTTT. This codes for CASSLQGQPQHF.

The chain joins TRBV30 to TRBJ2-2; D is undetermined. Germline values: CDR1 GTSNPN, CDR2 SVGIG (reference sequence). V was cut by 0 bases and J by 6 bases, with 8 bases left in between. This CDR3 region has 13 residues. The CDR3 loop reads CAWSVGGAGELFF. CDR3 coding DNA: TGTGCCTGGAGTGTAGGTGGAGCCGGGGAGCTGTTTTTT.

This clone was seen a single time. This chain links TRBV30 with TRBJ2-5, with 13 bases that match TRBD2. V shed 3 bases, J shed 4 bases, and the junction held 2 bases outside the gene matches. Germline assignment: CDR1 GTSNPN and CDR2 SVGIG (reference sequence). The CDR3 loop spans 14 amino acids. CDR3 sequence (DNA): TGTGCCTGGAGGACTAGCGGGGGGCTAGAGACCCAGTACTTC. It encodes CAWRTSGGLETQYF.

This chain links TRBV28 with TRBJ1-4; D possibly corresponds to TRBD1 (6 bases). The germline CDR1 and CDR2 sequences are MDHEN and SYDVKM. The ends were cut back, 3 bases at V and 3 bases at J, with 8 bases in the middle. This CDR3 contains 14 residues. DNA of the CDR3: TGTGCCAGCAGTTTCTCAGGGGCTAATGAAAAACTGTTTTTT. Translating gives CASSFSGANEKLFF.

V gene TRBV19 combines with J gene TRBJ1-1; the D is unclear. V gave up 5 bases and J gave up 4 bases, with 17 bases separating them. Looked up from germline, CDR1 is LNHDA and CDR2 is SQIVND (reference sequence). The CDR3 contains 15 residues. The CDR3 nucleotides are TGTGCCAGTAGTCCTGGGCCAGAAACCGTCACTGAAGCTTTCTTT. Translating gives CASSPGPETVTEAFF.

The CDR3 sequence is CASSQGDRATNEKLFF. CDR3 nucleotides: TGCGCCAGCAGCCAAGGGGACAGGGCCACTAATGAAAAACTGTTTTTT. The chain is built from TRBV4-1 and TRBJ1-4; the match to TRBD1 covers 9 bases. There are 16 residues in the CDR3. CDR1 is MGHRA and CDR2 is YSYEKL in the germline V gene. V gave up 1 base and J gave up 2 bases; unmatched junction bases: 2.

The chain carries TRBV6-5 and TRBJ2-5; the match to TRBD2 covers 8 bases. The CDR3 has 14 amino acids. CDR1 and CDR2 (germline): MNHEY, SVGAGI. V gave up 2 bases and J gave up 4 bases; unmatched junction bases: 3. Here the CDR3 DNA reads TGTGCCAGCAGTTACCAACGGGGGGGAGAGACCCAGTACTTC. It encodes CASSYQRGGETQYF.

This clone showed up just once. The rearrangement links TRBV3-1 (or the pseudogene TRBV3-2) to TRBJ2-1; TRBD1 matches 8 bases. Germline V lookup: CDR1 LGHDT, CDR2 YNNKEL (reference sequence). Losses at the gene ends were 0 bases for V and 9 bases for J; bases not matched to a gene: 10. The CDR3 totals 16 residues. CDR3 coding DNA: TGTGCCAGCAGCCAAGAGAGGATCAGGGGGCAGGGTGAGCAGTTCTTC. Its translation: CASSQERIRGQGEQFF.

The gene calls are TRBV7-2 and TRBJ2-2; D is unresolved. Trimming pared 3 bases from V and 2 bases from J, leaving 1 base between. There are 12 residues in the CDR3. The germline V gene has CDR1 SGHTA and CDR2 FQGNSA. The CDR3 loop is CASSFNTGELFF. CDR3 nucleotides: TGTGCCAGCAGCTTTAACACCGGGGAGCTGTTTTTT.

The sample holds a few counts of this clone. The genes are TRBV28 and TRBJ2-1, with TRBD2 matching 8 bases. Germline values: CDR1 MDHEN, CDR2 SYDVKM. With 7 bases clipped from V and 8 bases from J, the junction kept 13 bases outside the gene matches. The CDR3 totals 15 residues. The chain's CDR3 is CASTTGGTVGYEQFF. The CDR3 region has the DNA TGTGCCAGCACCACGGGGGGGACTGTTGGGTATGAGCAGTTCTTC.

This clone was recorded only once. Different DNA sequences within this sample yield the same CDR3. The rearrangement uses TRBV7-2 and TRBJ2-3; no firm D call. Looked up from germline, CDR1 is SGHTA and CDR2 is FQGNSA. Deletions cut 5 bases from V and 0 bases from J, with 9 bases between. The CDR3 spans 14 residues. CDR3 bases: TGTGCCAGCAGCCCGACGACTAGCACAGATACGCAGTATTTT. It translates to CASSPTTSTDTQYF.

This clone appeared a few times. The chain has TRBV30 and TRBJ2-5; weak D call: TRBD1 (6 bases). The V gene's germline CDR1 is GTSNPN and CDR2 SVGIG (reference sequence). Trimming left V 2 bases short and J 0 bases short, with 13 bases between. The CDR3 runs 15 residues. The CDR3 here is CAWSQTWDNQETQYF. The CDR3, as DNA: TGTGCCTGGAGTCAGACGTGGGACAACCAAGAGACCCAGTACTTC.

The rearrangement links TRBV24-1 to TRBJ2-1, with D possibly TRBD2 on 5 matching bases. Deletions cut 6 bases from V and 0 bases from J, with 14 bases between. The CDR3 runs 16 residues. CDR1 is KGHDR, CDR2 SFDVKD, per germline. CDR3 bases: TGTGCCACCAGTTCAGCGGAGGCCATCTCCTACAATGAGCAGTTCTTC. Amino acid sequence: CATSSAEAISYNEQFF.

This sequence joins TRBV4-1 and TRBJ1-3; D gene unclear. Trimming left V 1 base short and J 0 bases short, with 7 bases between. Germline V lookup: CDR1 MGHRA, CDR2 YSYEKL. The CDR3 has 15 amino acids. CDR3 sequence: CASSQGRTSGNTIYF. DNA of the CDR3: TGCGCCAGCAGCCAAGGACGGACCTCTGGAAACACCATATATTTT.

This clone appeared a single time. The chain is built from TRBV7-3 and TRBJ2-7, with 7 positions matching TRBD2. The V gene end was trimmed by 3 bases and the J gene end by 3 bases; junction bases not matched to a gene: 17. CDR1 SGHTA and CDR2 FQGTGA come from the germline V gene. The CDR3 is made up of 18 amino acids. For the CDR3, the DNA is TGTGCCAGCAGCTTCCAACTAGGGGTGGGGAGGGACTTCTACGAGCAGTACGTC. It is translated as CASSFQLGVGRDFYEQYV.

This sequence joins TRBV7-8 and TRBJ2-3, with TRBD2 matching 7 bases. The germline V gene has CDR1 SGHVS and CDR2 FQNEAQ. After removal of 3 bases from V and 4 bases from J, the junction contained 7 bases not matched to a gene. CDR3 length equals 15 residues. The DNA of the CDR3 is TGTGCCAGCAGCTTCTGGCGGGGGATCGCAGATACGCAGTATTTT. This translates into CASSFWRGIADTQYF.

V and J are TRBV7-3 and TRBJ1-1; maybe TRBD1 (6 bases). CDR1 and CDR2 from the germline V gene are SGHTA and FQGTGA. Trimming shortened V by 5 bases and J by 1 base, and 17 bases separated the two germline ends. CDR3 length: 16 amino acids. The CDR3 nucleotides are TGTGCCAGCAGCCGAAGCGGGGGGCTGGGGAACACTGAAGCTTTCTTT. Translating it yields CASSRSGGLGNTEAFF.

The V gene is TRBV19, the J gene TRBJ1-2; D gene ambiguous. Deletions cut 0 bases from V and 5 bases from J, with 7 bases between. The germline V gene encodes CDR1 LNHDA and CDR2 SQIVND (reference sequence). This CDR3 is built from 13 residues. The CDR3 region has the DNA TGTGCCAGTAGTATAGAAGCAGCATATGGCTACACCTTC. It codes for CASSIEAAYGYTF.

The CDR3 is CASSPLASGGHEQFF. CDR3 coding DNA: TGTGCCAGCTCACCACTGGCTAGCGGGGGTCATGAGCAGTTCTTC. The rearrangement uses TRBV18 and TRBJ2-1, with 10 positions matching TRBD2. Unmatched junction bases numbered 5, after V lost 1 base and J lost 8 bases. Germline V CDR1 and CDR2: KGHSH, LQKENI. The CDR3 length is 15 residues.

The rearrangement joins TRBV6-2 or TRBV6-3 to TRBJ1-6, with TRBD1 matching over 7 bases. After removal of 6 bases from V and 3 bases from J, the junction contained 5 bases not matched to a gene. Per the germline V gene, CDR1 is MNHEY and CDR2 is SVGEGT. CDR3 length: 15 residues. The CDR3 protein is CASSSGQFYNSPLHF. The CDR3 nucleotides are TGTGCCAGCAGCTCGGGACAGTTCTATAATTCACCCCTCCACTTT.

V and J are TRBV28 and TRBJ1-2; TRBD1 aligns across 7 bases. Germline V lookup: CDR1 MDHEN, CDR2 SYDVKM. V was clipped by 8 bases and J by 8 bases; unmatched bases: 20. The CDR3 totals 16 residues. CDR3 in DNA: TGTGCCAGCCTTCCCTCGACCTTAGTTAGGGGGCGCGGCTACACCTTC. It translates to CASLPSTLVRGRGYTF.

The chain is built from TRBV5-8 and TRBJ1-2; no firm D call. Germline CDR1 SGHTS, CDR2 YDEGEE. The CDR3 extends over 13 amino acids. The V gene lost 0 bases and the J gene lost 7 bases, with 10 bases spanning the gap. The CDR3 nucleotides read TGTGCCAGCAGCTTGGTTAGGGCAGGTGGCTACACCTTC. Amino acid sequence: CASSLVRAGGYTF. The full variable domain, with the rest looked up from reference TRBV5-8 and TRBJ1-2, is EAGVTQSPTHLIKTRGQQATLRCSPISGHTSVYWYQQALGLGLQFLLWYDEGEERNRGNFPPRFSGRQFPNYSSELNVNALELEDSALYLCASSLVRAGGYTFGSGTRLTVV.

This chain links TRBV7-2 with TRBJ1-1; 8 positions agree with TRBD1. CDR1 and CDR2 (germline): SGHTA, FQGNSA. This CDR3 has 15 amino acids. The trim removed 5 bases at V and 4 bases at J, leaving 9 bases unmatched. CDR3 loop: CASSGQGWGFTEAFF. The CDR3 DNA sequence: TGTGCCAGCAGCGGACAGGGTTGGGGATTCACTGAAGCTTTCTTT. Full variable domain (outside the CDR3, taken from reference TRBV7-2 and TRBJ1-1): GAGVSQSPSNKVTEKGKDVELRCDPISGHTALYWYRQSLGQGLEFLIYFQGNSAPDKSGLPSDRFSAERTGGSVSTLTIQRTQQEDSAVYLCASSGQGWGFTEAFFGQGTRLTVV.

This clone was seen a single time. V is TRBV28 and J is TRBJ1-2, with D perhaps TRBD1 (6 bases). V lost 3 bases and J 8 bases, leaving 16 bases between the germline ends. CDR3 length: 14 residues. From germline, CDR1 is MDHEN and CDR2 SYDVKM. CDR3 nucleotides: TGTGCCAGCAGTTTTGGGGGGGCATCAGAGGGCTACACCTTC. It yields the protein CASSFGGASEGYTF.

V and J are TRBV4-3 and TRBJ1-1; TRBD1 aligns across 7 bases. The CDR3 has 16 amino acids. The germline V gene encodes CDR1 LGHNA and CDR2 YSLEER. V shed 0 bases, J shed 4 bases, and the junction held 8 bases outside the gene matches. CDR3: CASSQDPGTESTEAFF. Here the CDR3 DNA reads TGCGCCAGCAGCCAAGATCCCGGGACAGAGAGCACTGAAGCTTTCTTT.

The chain couples TRBV29-1 to TRBJ1-1, with D possibly being TRBD1 (6 bases). Between the trimmed V and J ends, which lost 4 bases and 1 base, there was a span of 13 bases. CDR1 is SQVTM and CDR2 is ANQGSEA in the germline V gene. The CDR3 length is 14 residues. The CDR3 DNA reads TGCAGCGTTGCCCTCAGGGGCAAGAACACTGAAGCTTTCTTT. Its translation is CSVALRGKNTEAFF.

V is TRBV7-8 and J is TRBJ1-3, with TRBD1 as a possible D gene (5 bases). The germline V gene has CDR1 SGHVS and CDR2 FQNEAQ. The CDR3 sequence is 15 residues long. V was pared by 5 bases and J by 4 bases, with 15 bases between. CDR3 in amino acids: CASSPGGGVGNTIYF. The CDR3, as DNA: TGTGCCAGCAGCCCGGGGGGGGGAGTGGGAAACACCATATATTTT.